Listed here are 17 T cell receptor beta chains from one sample, sequenced in a study of blood T cell repertoires in COVID-19. This table comes from immunoSEQ multiplex PCR, and its TCRdb copy is limited to in-frame clones, with some not included. The sample has approximately 100,000 clones, over 65% seen once; the top ten hold approximately 26%. The specimen was peripheral blood. The receptors originated from a man in his sixties with acute or convalescent COVID-19.

This clone was recorded only once. The chain carries TRBV2 and TRBJ2-7; 10 bases are shared with TRBD2. The V gene end was trimmed by 3 bases and the J gene end by 3 bases; junction bases not matched to a gene: 8. Germline-derived CDR1 and CDR2 are SNHLY and FYNNEI. The CDR3 consists of 16 residues. The chain's CDR3 is CASSESASGSSYEQYF. The CDR3, as DNA: TGTGCCAGCAGTGAGTCCGCTAGCGGGAGTAGCTACGAGCAGTACTTC. The full variable domain, with the rest looked up from reference TRBV2 and TRBJ2-7, is EPEVTQTPSHQVTQMGQEVILRCVPISNHLYFYWYRQILGQKVEFLVSFYNNEISEKSEIFDDQFSVERPDGSNFTLKIRSTKLEDSAMYFCASSESASGSSYEQYFGPGTRLTVT.

The rearrangement uses TRBV2 and TRBJ2-1, with D maybe TRBD2 (6 bases). V was shortened by 4 bases and J by 7 bases, with 17 bases between the two germline ends. The CDR3 totals 15 residues. The V gene's germline CDR1 is SNHLY and CDR2 FYNNEI. CDR3 protein: CASSGDSGRPNEQFF. DNA for the CDR3: TGTGCCAGCAGTGGGGATAGCGGCCGACCGAATGAGCAGTTCTTC.

The chain has TRBV5-4 and TRBJ2-3; D not resolved. Trimming took 6 bases from V and 6 from J, leaving 11 bases between them. There are 12 residues in the CDR3. Germline V gene lookup returns CDR1 SGHNT and CDR2 YYREEE (reference sequence). DNA for the CDR3: TGTGCCAGCACCCTCGGAGCGGATACGCAGTATTTT. Protein: CASTLGADTQYF. Drawing the rest from reference TRBV5-4 and TRBJ2-3, the complete variable domain is ETGVTQSPTHLIKTRGQQVTLRCSSQSGHNTVSWYQQALGQGPQFIFQYYREEENGRGNFPPRFSGLQFPNYSSELNVNALELDDSALYLCASTLGADTQYFGPGTRLTVL.

The CDR3 bases are TGTGCCAGCAGTTACCCAAAAGGACTAGTAGATGAGCAGTTCTTC. It yields the protein CASSYPKGLVDEQFF. J is TRBJ2-1 and V is TRBV6-6; 7 nucleotides agree with TRBD2. In germline, CDR1 is MNHNY, CDR2 SVGAGI (reference sequence). The trim removed 2 bases at V and 8 bases at J, leaving 9 bases unmatched. CDR3 length equals 15 residues.

The chain employs TRBV2 and TRBJ2-7, with TRBD2 matching 9 bases. Germline trimming cut 4 bases from V and 5 bases from J; bases unmatched to any gene: 9. The CDR3 length is 15 residues. Germline assignment: CDR1 SNHLY and CDR2 FYNNEI. CDR3 DNA sequence: TGTGCCAGCAGTGGGATTAGCGGGAGAGTTCACGAGCAGTACTTC. Translating it yields CASSGISGRVHEQYF.

This clone was seen at least ten times. The chain is built from TRBV7-9 and TRBJ2-2, with TRBD1 matching 8 bases. Germline V gene data show CDR1 as SEHNR and CDR2 as FQNEAQ (reference sequence). The CDR3 is 15 amino acids. V dropped 1 base and J dropped 3; count of bases not matched to a gene: 1. The CDR3 loop is CASSLVQGDTGELFF. The CDR3 region has the DNA TGTGCCAGCAGCTTAGTACAGGGGGACACCGGGGAGCTGTTTTTT.

The V call is TRBV6-5, the J call TRBJ2-7, with 8 bases aligning to TRBD1. Per the germline V gene, CDR1 is MNHEY and CDR2 is SVGAGI. The CDR3 is 12 residues long. V shed 2 bases, J shed 10 bases, and the junction held 4 bases outside the gene matches. The CDR3 DNA sequence: TGTGCCAGCAGTTACGGGACAGGCCATCAGTACTTC. Translating it yields CASSYGTGHQYF.

This rearrangement joins TRBV27 to TRBJ2-1; the match to TRBD2 covers 11 bases. The CDR3 consists of 15 residues. V shed 5 bases and J 4 bases; nucleotides not matched to a gene: 4. Germline lookup yields CDR1 MNHEY and CDR2 SMNVEV (reference sequence). The CDR3 region is CASSNSGRAYNEQFF. As DNA, the CDR3 is TGTGCCAGCAGTAATAGCGGGAGGGCTTACAATGAGCAGTTCTTC.

DNA of the CDR3: TGTGCCAGCTCACCACTACAGGGGATCTGGTCCTCTGAAGCTTTCTTT. This encodes CASSPLQGIWSSEAFF. The rearrangement uses TRBV18 and TRBJ1-1; 7 bases fit TRBD1. From germline, CDR1 is KGHSH and CDR2 LQKENI. This CDR3 spans 16 amino acids. After removal of 1 base from V and 6 bases from J, the junction contained 11 bases not matched to a gene.

This sequence joins TRBV7-6 and TRBJ2-2, with 7 bases aligning to TRBD1. This CDR3 has 17 amino acids. Germline trimming cut 2 bases from V and 5 bases from J; bases unmatched to any gene: 11. Germline CDR1 SGHVS, CDR2 FNYEAQ. CDR3: CASSLKDAGGKTGELFF. DNA for the CDR3: TGTGCCAGCAGCTTAAAGGACGCAGGGGGAAAGACCGGGGAGCTGTTTTTT.

The J gene is TRBJ2-3, the V gene TRBV5-5, with no clear D. Trimming shortened V by 2 bases and J by 3 bases, and 16 bases separated the two germline ends. This CDR3 region has 16 residues. Germline CDR1 and CDR2: SGHKS and YYEKEE (reference sequence). CDR3 DNA sequence: TGTGCCAGCAGCTTTCCACCTCTCGTGGAGACAGATACGCAGTATTTT. Translated: CASSFPPLVETDTQYF. The full variable domain, its missing parts supplied by reference TRBV5-5 and TRBJ2-3, is DAGVTQSPTHLIKTRGQQVTLRCSPISGHKSVSWYQQVLGQGPQFIFQYYEKEERGRGNFPDRFSARQFPNYSSELNVNALLLGDSALYLCASSFPPLVETDTQYFGPGTRLTVL.

The chain joins TRBV5-1 to TRBJ1-1, with 10 bases identical to TRBD1. This CDR3 is built from 14 residues. Germline V gene lookup returns CDR1 SGHRS and CDR2 YFSETQ. With 3 bases clipped from V and 6 bases from J, the junction kept 5 bases outside the gene matches. The CDR3 loop is CASSSGTGASEAFF. The CDR3 DNA reads TGCGCCAGCAGCTCCGGGACAGGGGCTTCTGAAGCTTTCTTT.

Only a few counts were recorded for this clone. Here the CDR3 reads CASSLNGGPTKTQYF. For the CDR3, the DNA is TGTGCCAGCAGCTTAAACGGAGGGCCGACAAAGACCCAGTACTTC. The chain combines TRBV7-6 with TRBJ2-5, with D perhaps matching TRBD2 (6 bases). The CDR3 runs 15 residues. V gave up 2 bases and J gave up 6 bases, with 16 bases separating them. CDR1 and CDR2 (germline): SGHVS, FNYEAQ.

This clone was seen once. In DNA form, the CDR3 reads TGTGCCTGGAGTGGGTTAGCCGGGGAGCTGTTTTTT. This encodes CAWSGLAGELFF. The chain has TRBV30 and TRBJ2-2; no clear D gene. CDR1 and CDR2 (germline): GTSNPN, SVGIG (reference sequence). V was trimmed by 1 base and J by 6 bases, leaving 6 bases between them. This CDR3 spans 12 amino acids.

This clone was observed a single time. V is TRBV27 and J is TRBJ1-2, with D perhaps matching TRBD1 (5 bases). V lost 3 bases and J 3 bases, leaving 17 bases between the germline ends. CDR1 is MNHEY, CDR2 SMNVEV, per germline (reference sequence). The CDR3 is 16 residues long. The CDR3 protein is CASSFLRANSYYGYTF. CDR3 DNA sequence: TGTGCCAGCAGTTTCCTCAGGGCCAACTCCTACTATGGCTACACCTTC.

The chain couples TRBV6-6 to TRBJ1-3, with TRBD1 identical over 7 bases. Trimming cost V 7 bases and J 3 bases; bases outside gene matches: 6. The length of the CDR3 is 14 residues. Germline V gene sequence: CDR1 MNHNY, CDR2 SVGAGI (reference sequence). CDR3 residues: CASNPGQSGNTIYF. In nucleotides, the CDR3 is TGTGCCAGCAACCCGGGACAGAGTGGAAACACCATATATTTT.

The V and J genes are TRBV21-1 and TRBJ1-2; the D call in the table, TRBD1, was not verified against the DNA. TRBV21-1 is assigned pseudogene status. The CDR3 runs 13 residues. CDR3 coding DNA: TGTGCCAGCAGCAAGACAGGGGCCTATGGCTACACCTTC. Its protein product is CASSKTGAYGYTF.